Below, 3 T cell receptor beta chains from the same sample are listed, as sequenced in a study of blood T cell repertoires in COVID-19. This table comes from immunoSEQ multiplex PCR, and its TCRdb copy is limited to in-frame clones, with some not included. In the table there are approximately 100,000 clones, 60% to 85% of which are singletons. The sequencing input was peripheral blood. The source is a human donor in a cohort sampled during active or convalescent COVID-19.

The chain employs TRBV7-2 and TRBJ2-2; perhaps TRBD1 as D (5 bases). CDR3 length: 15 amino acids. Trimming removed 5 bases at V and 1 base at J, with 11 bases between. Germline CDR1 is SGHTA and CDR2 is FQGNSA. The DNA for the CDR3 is TGTGCCAGCAGCCCATTCCAGGGGAACACCGGGGAGCTGTTTTTT. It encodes CASSPFQGNTGELFF.

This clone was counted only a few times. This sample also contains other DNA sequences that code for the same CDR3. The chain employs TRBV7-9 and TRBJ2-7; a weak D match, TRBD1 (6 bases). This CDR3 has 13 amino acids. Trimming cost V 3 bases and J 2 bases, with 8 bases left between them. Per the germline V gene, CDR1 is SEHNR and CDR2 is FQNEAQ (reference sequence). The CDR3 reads CASSLGATYEQYF. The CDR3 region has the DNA TGTGCCAGCAGCTTGGGGGCCACCTACGAGCAGTACTTC.

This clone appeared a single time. CDR3 DNA sequence: TGCGCCAGCAGCCGAGGCCCTGGACTAGCGGGGTCCGCGAACACCGGGGAGCTGTTTTTT. This gives the protein CASSRGPGLAGSANTGELFF. V gene TRBV4-3 combines with J gene TRBJ2-2; 12 bases are shared with TRBD2. Germline CDR1 reads LGHNA; CDR2 reads YSLEER. The CDR3 has 20 amino acids. J lost 0 bases, V lost 4 bases, and 12 bases had no gene match.